Listed below are T cell receptor beta chains from one sample, sequenced in a study of Ad26.COV2.S vaccination and SARS-CoV-2 variants. The protocol was immunoSEQ multiplex PCR, while the TCRdb copy is restricted to in-frame clones and leaves out a portion. The table has 380,000 or so clones, 83% seen once; the top ten hold about 8%. The specimen comprised peripheral blood, sampled in a trial of Ad26.COV2.S vaccine versus placebo. The receptors were sampled from a person between 18 and 65 years old who received the Ad26.COV2.S COVID-19 vaccine or a placebo. CDR3s include the opening cysteine and the closing phenylalanine or tryptophan. D genes are given only for firm matches. The listing skips clone size in some rows; elsewhere it reads once, few, many or a size class.

len,j_gene,v_gene,abundance,d_gene,CDR3aa,CDR3nt
13,TRBJ1-1,TRBV5-4,once,-,CASGWGEDTEAFF,TGTGCCAGCGGATGGGGGGAAGACACTGAAGCTTTCTTT
17,TRBJ2-1,TRBV27,-,-,CASSPLGTLSSYNEQFF,TGTGCCAGCAGTCCCTTAGGGACACTGAGCTCCTACAATGAGCAGTTCTTC
15,TRBJ2-7,TRBV18,-,TRBD2,CASSRTTSGSYEQYF,TGTGCCAGCTCACGGACGACTAGCGGATCATACGAGCAGTACTTC
15,TRBJ2-1,TRBV7-7,once,TRBD2,CASSLGTSGTNEQFF,TGTGCCAGCAGCTTGGGGACTAGCGGGACTAATGAGCAGTTCTTC
15,TRBJ1-1,TRBV18,-,-,CASSPTLDSNTEAFF,TGTGCCAGCTCACCTACCCTGGATTCAAACACTGAAGCTTTCTTT
14,TRBJ2-7,TRBV5-1,-,TRBD2,CASSPGLAVGEQYF,TGCGCCAGCAGCCCGGGACTAGCGGTTGGCGAGCAGTACTTC
13,TRBJ1-1,TRBV18,few,-,CASSEGGYTEAFF,TGTGCCAGCTCCGAGGGAGGCTACACTGAAGCTTTCTTT
18,TRBJ1-2,TRBV5-1,once,-,CASRSSEQGRVANYGYTF,TGCGCCAGCAGATCTTCAGAACAGGGTCGGGTAGCTAACTATGGCTACACCTTC
15,TRBJ2-1,TRBV27,-,-,CASINRDGPVNEQFF,TGTGCCAGCATCAACCGGGACGGTCCGGTCAATGAGCAGTTCTTC
15,TRBJ1-1,TRBV7-9,-,TRBD1,CASSLHRGPRTEAFF,TGTGCCAGCAGCTTACACAGGGGGCCGCGCACTGAAGCTTTCTTT
17,TRBJ2-3,TRBV28,-,-,CASSFSTPLLSTDTQYF,TGTGCCAGCAGTTTCTCCACCCCTCTCCTTAGCACAGATACGCAGTATTTT
14,TRBJ1-2,TRBV6-6,once,-,CASSYSGRAYGYTF,TGTGCCAGCAGTTACTCAGGACGAGCCTATGGCTACACCTTC
12,TRBJ2-7,TRBV12-3/TRBV12-4,once,-,CASSLMGYEQYF,TGTGCCAGCAGTTTGATGGGATATGAGCAGTACTTC
14,TRBJ1-6,TRBV30,-,-,CAWSASSYNSPLHF,TGTGCCTGGAGTGCCAGCTCCTATAATTCACCCCTCCACTTT
16,TRBJ2-2,TRBV25-1,-,-,CASSPPPRFNTGELFF,TGTGCCAGCAGCCCTCCCCCCCGGTTCAACACCGGGGAGCTGTTTTTT
13,TRBJ2-7,TRBV19,-,-,CASSISTYDEQYF,TGTGCCAGTAGTATTTCGACCTACGACGAGCAGTACTTC
17,TRBJ1-5,TRBV19,-,TRBD1,CASSSGTGLYSNQPQHF,TGTGCCAGTAGCTCCGGGACAGGCCTATATAGCAATCAGCCCCAGCATTTT
14,TRBJ1-1,TRBV5-6,-,-,CASSSGPMNTEAFF,TGTGCCAGCAGCTCGGGTCCGATGAACACTGAAGCTTTCTTT
14,TRBJ1-2,TRBV15,-,-,CATSARSGGNGYTF,TGTGCCACCAGCGCCCGGAGCGGGGGAAACGGCTACACCTTC
13,TRBJ2-7,TRBV4-1,-,-,CASSQGSSYEQYF,TGCGCCAGCAGCCAGGGTAGCTCCTACGAGCAGTACTTC
15,TRBJ1-1,TRBV24-1,once,TRBD1,CATRAPGTVNTEAFF,TGTGCCACCCGGGCCCCCGGGACAGTTAACACTGAAGCTTTCTTT
15,TRBJ2-1,TRBV7-7,-,TRBD2,CASSLGRGSYNEQFF,TGTGCCAGCAGCTTGGGGCGGGGGTCCTACAATGAGCAGTTCTTC
16,TRBJ1-6,TRBV4-1,-,TRBD1,CASSQDGTGFDSPLHF,TGCGCCAGCAGCCAAGATGGGACAGGGTTCGATTCACCCCTCCACTTT
14,TRBJ2-5,TRBV30,-,-,CAWSSSGYQETQYF,TGTGCCTGGAGTTCAAGCGGGTATCAAGAGACCCAGTACTTC
17,TRBJ1-1,TRBV4-1,-,-,CASSQDRPRAGTTEAFF,TGCGCCAGCAGCCAAGATAGGCCGAGGGCGGGGACAACTGAAGCTTTCTTT
13,TRBJ1-1,TRBV7-3,-,-,CASSLTAREKAFF,TGTGCCAGCAGCTTAACAGCCAGGGAGAAAGCTTTCTTT
13,TRBJ2-1,TRBV5-4,-,-,CASRSDSYNEQFF,TGTGCCAGCAGGTCGGACAGCTACAATGAGCAGTTCTTC
15,TRBJ1-5,TRBV19,-,TRBD1,CASSVGQAGGQPQHF,TGTGCCAGTAGTGTGGGACAGGCAGGTGGTCAGCCCCAGCATTTT
14,TRBJ1-6,TRBV3-1/TRBV3-2,-,TRBD1,CASSRTGGQSPLHF,TGTGCCAGCAGCCGGACAGGGGGTCAATCACCCCTCCACTTT
16,TRBJ1-3,TRBV11-3,-,-,CASSLAPRGTGNTIYF,TGTGCCAGCAGCTTAGCCCCCCGGGGAACTGGAAACACCATATATTTT
15,TRBJ2-5,TRBV5-1,-,TRBD2,CASSFGLAGEETQYF,TGCGCCAGCAGCTTTGGACTAGCGGGGGAAGAGACCCAGTACTTC
15,TRBJ2-1,TRBV24-1,once,TRBD2,CATQATSGMRNEQFF,TGTGCCACCCAAGCGACTAGCGGGATGCGCAATGAGCAGTTCTTC
17,TRBJ2-7,TRBV5-1,-,-,CASSLAPAANPFHEQYF,TGCGCCAGCAGCTTGGCCCCGGCCGCTAATCCGTTCCACGAGCAGTACTTC